Listed below are T cell receptor beta chains from one sample, sequenced in a study of blood T cells in healthy people across ages. In TCRdb, the 5' RACE reads were re-called with MiXCR into one record per CDR3 protein. This sample carries 650,000 to 1,000,000 distinct CDR3 sequences, roughly 35% of them seen once, and the ten largest clones take 10% to 15%. Sequenced material: blood. Receptors were obtained from a man aged 18 to 30 in good health. CDR3s include the opening cysteine and the closing phenylalanine or tryptophan. A D gene is named only where the DNA matches it firmly. Size values are once, few and many counts, or a class for expanded clones, and some rows have none.

DNA	CDR3	V	J	size	D
TGCGCCAGCAGCCACCCCGGGGTTATCCATGAAGCTTTCTTT	CASSHPGVIHEAFF	TRBV4-3	TRBJ1-1	.	.
TGTGCCATCAGTGAGAGTATCGATCAGCCCCAGCATTTT	CAISESIDQPQHF	TRBV10-3	TRBJ1-5	once	.
TGCGCCAGCAGCAACCGGGACAGGGTGGACGGCTACACCTTC	CASSNRDRVDGYTF	TRBV5-1	TRBJ1-2	many	TRBD1
TGTGCCAGCAGCTCGACTAGCGGGGTACACAATGAGCAGTTCTTC	CASSSTSGVHNEQFF	TRBV7-2	TRBJ2-1	many	TRBD2
TGTGCCAGCAGGGCCCTGACTAGCGGGGAGAGGGATACGCAGTATTTT	CASRALTSGERDTQYF	TRBV2	TRBJ2-3	.	TRBD2
TGCAGTCCAAGGGCTAGCGGGGGGGTTAATGAGCAGTACTTC	CSPRASGGVNEQYF	TRBV20-1	TRBJ2-7	.	TRBD2
TGCGCCAGCAGCCCCCGAATTGGATCCTACGAGCAGTTCTTC	CASSPRIGSYEQFF	TRBV5-1	TRBJ2-1	few	.
TGCGCCAGCAGCCAAGGAGGCCAGGGGGGTTACACTGAAGCTTTCTTT	CASSQGGQGGYTEAFF	TRBV4-1	TRBJ1-1	.	TRBD1
TGCGCCAGCAGCCAAGGTCCAGCGGCGACGGGAGATACGCAGTATTTT	CASSQGPAATGDTQYF	TRBV4-1	TRBJ2-3	few	.
TGTGCCAGCAGCCTCTACCAGACTGGTCGCCAAGAGACCCAGTACTTC	CASSLYQTGRQETQYF	TRBV3-1	TRBJ2-5	many	.
TGCGCCAGCAGCTGGAGCGGGGGATTTTCCTACAATGAGCAGTTCTTC	CASSWSGGFSYNEQFF	TRBV5-1	TRBJ2-1	.	TRBD2
TGTGCCAGCAGCTTAGGGTTTAGGGGGGCAGGAGATACGCAGTATTTT	CASSLGFRGAGDTQYF	TRBV7-2	TRBJ2-3	few	.
TGCGCCAGCAGCCTAACTAGCGGGGGGGCGCCTGGGGCCAACGTCCTGACTTTC	CASSLTSGGAPGANVLTF	TRBV4-3	TRBJ2-6	.	TRBD2
TGTGCCAGCAGCCTGACTGGGATTGAAGCTTTCTTT	CASSLTGIEAFF	TRBV3-1	TRBJ1-1	.	.
TGCGCCAGCAGCCAATTGACAGGAGTCGATGAAAAACTGTTTTTT	CASSQLTGVDEKLFF	TRBV4-1	TRBJ1-4	few	.
TGTGCCAGCAGCCCGTTTGGGGCAGGAGGCATCTACGAGCAGTACTTC	CASSPFGAGGIYEQYF	TRBV4-2	TRBJ2-7	.	.
TGCAGCGTTGAAGAAGGTTTGGGGGGCAACAAAAACACTCAGTACTTC	CSVEEGLGGNKNTQYF	TRBV29-1	TRBJ2-7	.	.
TGCGCCAGCATCCCGGGACTAGCGAACAATGAGCAGTTCTTC	CASIPGLANNEQFF	TRBV5-1	TRBJ2-1	.	TRBD2
TGTGCCATCAGTGGGGTAGATTCTTCACCCCCCCACTTT	CAISGVDSSPPHF	TRBV10-3	TRBJ1-6	.	.
TGTGCCAGCAGCTTGGATCCGCGAGATAGGCAGAACAATGAGCAGTTCTTC	CASSLDPRDRQNNEQFF	TRBV5-8	TRBJ2-1	few	.
TGTGCCAGCAAACGAAGGACAGGCGATGGCTACACCTTC	CASKRRTGDGYTF	TRBV6-5	TRBJ1-2	few	TRBD1
TGCAGCGTTGAAGATAGCGGGGAGAACATGAACACTGAAGCTTTCTTT	CSVEDSGENMNTEAFF	TRBV29-1	TRBJ1-1	few	.
TGTGCCAGCAGTCCCACAGGGGGCATAGGAGATACGCAGTATTTT	CASSPTGGIGDTQYF	TRBV6-6	TRBJ2-3	few	TRBD1
TGCGCCAGCAGCCGGGGACTAGTGGCAGAGACCCAGTACTTC	CASSRGLVAETQYF	TRBV5-1	TRBJ2-5	few	TRBD2
TGCAGTGCTAGAGATCAGACCCGGGGAGCTGAAGCTTTCTTT	CSARDQTRGAEAFF	TRBV20-1	TRBJ1-1	.	.
TGCAGCGGGACCAGTGGTGAGGCTTTAGCTTTCTTT	CSGTSGEALAFF	TRBV29-1	TRBJ1-1	.	.
TGCAGTGCTAGAGATGGGGGGGACAGGGGAAACGGGAACACTGAAGCTTTCTTT	CSARDGGDRGNGNTEAFF	TRBV20-1	TRBJ1-1	.	TRBD1
TGTGCCAGCAGTATGGCGCGAAACACAGATACGCAGTATTTT	CASSMARNTDTQYF	TRBV6-2/TRBV6-3	TRBJ2-3	.	.
TGCAGTGCTAGGCCGGCAGCTAGCTATGGCTACACCTTC	CSARPAASYGYTF	TRBV20-1	TRBJ1-2	many	.
TGTGCCAGCAGTCCTGACAGGGTCGGCGGCTACACCTTC	CASSPDRVGGYTF	TRBV12-3/TRBV12-4	TRBJ1-2	many	TRBD1
TGTGCCAGCAGTTACGGGGGGATGAACACCGGGGAGCTGTTTTTT	CASSYGGMNTGELFF	TRBV6-6	TRBJ2-2	few	.
TGCAGTGCTCCCCTGACAGGGAACTATGGCTACACCTTC	CSAPLTGNYGYTF	TRBV20-1	TRBJ1-2	many	TRBD1
TGTGCCAGTCTTAGGGGGGGGGGGACGACCCAGTACTTC	CASLRGGGTTQYF	TRBV6-5	TRBJ2-5	.	.
TGTGCCATCAGTGATGTAGGACGGACACAAGCTAACTATGGCTACACCTTC	CAISDVGRTQANYGYTF	TRBV10-3	TRBJ1-2	.	.
TGTGCCATCAGGGAAAGGGGGGGAGCTGAAGCTTTCTTT	CAIRERGGAEAFF	TRBV10-3	TRBJ1-1	few	.
TGCAGTGCTAGGGGGGCTTGTGAGCAGTTCTTC	CSARGACEQFF	TRBV20-1	TRBJ2-1	.	.
TGTGCCAGCAGTTTAGCGCTAGGGGGAGGTGAAAAACTGTTTTTT	CASSLALGGGEKLFF	TRBV12-3/TRBV12-4	TRBJ1-4	.	.
TGTTCGACAGGGCAGAACACTGAAGCTTTCTTT	CSTGQNTEAFF	TRBV7-9	TRBJ1-1	.	TRBD1
TGTGCCAGCAGTGAACTGAATGAGCAGTTCTTC	CASSELNEQFF	TRBV2	TRBJ2-1	few	.
TGTGCCAGCAGCCCACCACCCGGAGGGGCAGGGTCGGGCTATGGCTACACCTTC	CASSPPPGGAGSGYGYTF	TRBV7-9	TRBJ1-2	.	.
TGCGCCAGCAGCCTCAATAGCGGGGGGGGTACGGATACGCAGTATTTT	CASSLNSGGGTDTQYF	TRBV4-3	TRBJ2-3	many	TRBD2